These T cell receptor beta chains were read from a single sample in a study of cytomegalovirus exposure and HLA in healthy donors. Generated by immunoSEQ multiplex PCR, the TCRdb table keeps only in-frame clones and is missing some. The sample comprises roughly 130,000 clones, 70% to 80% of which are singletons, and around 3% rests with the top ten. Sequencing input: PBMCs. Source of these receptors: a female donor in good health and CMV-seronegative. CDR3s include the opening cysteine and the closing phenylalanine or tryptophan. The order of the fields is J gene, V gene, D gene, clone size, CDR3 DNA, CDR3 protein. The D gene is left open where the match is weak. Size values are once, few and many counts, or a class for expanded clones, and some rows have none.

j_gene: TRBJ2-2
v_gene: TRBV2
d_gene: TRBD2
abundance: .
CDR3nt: TGTGCCAGCAGTTTAACGCGGACGGGGGGGCGAACCGGGGAGCTGTTTTTT
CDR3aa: CASSLTRTGGRTGELFF

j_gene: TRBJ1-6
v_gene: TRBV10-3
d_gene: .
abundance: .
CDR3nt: TGTGCCATCAGTTCAGACCCTACAGTGGGAGGTAATTCACCCCTCCACTTT
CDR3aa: CAISSDPTVGGNSPLHF

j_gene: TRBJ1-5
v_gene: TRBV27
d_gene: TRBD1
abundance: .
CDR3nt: TGTGCCCCCAGGGGGGCGCTGACTCAGCCCCAGCATTTT
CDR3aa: CAPRGALTQPQHF

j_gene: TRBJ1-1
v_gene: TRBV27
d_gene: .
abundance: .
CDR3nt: TGTGCCAGCAGACCAAATCGACAGGCGAACACTGAAGCTTTCTTT
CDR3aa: CASRPNRQANTEAFF

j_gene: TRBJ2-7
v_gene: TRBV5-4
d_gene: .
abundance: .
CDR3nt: TGTGCCAGCAGCTTTTCTAACGAGCAGTACTTC
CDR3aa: CASSFSNEQYF

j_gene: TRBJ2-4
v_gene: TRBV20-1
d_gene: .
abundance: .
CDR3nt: TGCAGTGCTAGTATCCGGGACATTCAGTACTTC
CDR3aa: CSASIRDIQYF

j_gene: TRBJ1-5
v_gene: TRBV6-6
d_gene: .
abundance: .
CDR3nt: TGTGCCAGCACCTGGGGCGCCGATCAGCCCCAGCATTTT
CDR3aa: CASTWGADQPQHF

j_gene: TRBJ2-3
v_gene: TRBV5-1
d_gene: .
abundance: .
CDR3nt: TGCGCCAGCAGCTTGGAGGGAGCGTCAGATACGCAGTATTTT
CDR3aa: CASSLEGASDTQYF

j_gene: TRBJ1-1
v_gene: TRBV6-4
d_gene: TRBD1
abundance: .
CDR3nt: TGTGCCAGCAGTAGGGGGCGGGATACTGAAGCTTTCTTT
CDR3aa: CASSRGRDTEAFF

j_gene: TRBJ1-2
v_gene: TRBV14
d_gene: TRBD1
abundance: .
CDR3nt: TGTGCCAGCAGCCAAGATTATGGCAGGGGGCGAGATGCCTACAACTATGGCTACACCTTC
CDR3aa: CASSQDYGRGRDAYNYGYTF

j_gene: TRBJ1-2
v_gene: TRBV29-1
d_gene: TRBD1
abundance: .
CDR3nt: TGCAGCGTTGTCGGGACAGGGGCCCTTAATGGGTATGGCTACACCTTC
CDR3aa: CSVVGTGALNGYGYTF

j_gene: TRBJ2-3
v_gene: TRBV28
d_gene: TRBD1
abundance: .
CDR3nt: TGTGCCAGCAGCCGGGACAGGGGGCGCAAAGATACGCAGTATTTT
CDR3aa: CASSRDRGRKDTQYF

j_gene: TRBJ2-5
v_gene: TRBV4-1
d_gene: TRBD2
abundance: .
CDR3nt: TGCGCCAGCAGCCAAATGCTGCAGGCTAGCGGGGAAGGAGAGACCCAGTACTTC
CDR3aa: CASSQMLQASGEGETQYF

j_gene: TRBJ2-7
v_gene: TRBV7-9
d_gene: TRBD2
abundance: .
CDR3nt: TGTGCCAGCAGCTCTTCTAGCGGGAGGAGCTCCTACGAGCAGTACTTC
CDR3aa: CASSSSSGRSSYEQYF

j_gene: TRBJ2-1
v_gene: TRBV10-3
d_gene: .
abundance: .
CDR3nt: TGTGCCATCAGTGATCGGGACATCATTCAGTACAATGAGCAGTTCTTC
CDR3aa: CAISDRDIIQYNEQFF

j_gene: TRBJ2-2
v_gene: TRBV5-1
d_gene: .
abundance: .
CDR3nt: TGCGCCAGCAGCCCGGGCGAGTTGCACAGGGCCGGGGAGCTGTTTTTT
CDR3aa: CASSPGELHRAGELFF

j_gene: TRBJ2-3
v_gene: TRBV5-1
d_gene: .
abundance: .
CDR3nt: TGCGCCAGCAGCTTGCCTAGCACAGATACGCAGTATTTT
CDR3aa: CASSLPSTDTQYF

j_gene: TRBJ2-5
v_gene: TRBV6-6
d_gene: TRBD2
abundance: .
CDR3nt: TGTGCCAGCATAGCGGGGGGGCCCCAAGAGACCCAGTACTTC
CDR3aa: CASIAGGPQETQYF

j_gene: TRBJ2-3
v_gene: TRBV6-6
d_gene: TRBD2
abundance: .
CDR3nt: TGTGCCAGCAGTTACCGGGGGGGCGTGGATACGCAGTATTTT
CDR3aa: CASSYRGGVDTQYF

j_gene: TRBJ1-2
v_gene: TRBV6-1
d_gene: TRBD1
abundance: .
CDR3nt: TGTGCCAGCAGCGTGACAGGGGGCGAGGGCTACACCTTC
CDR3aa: CASSVTGGEGYTF

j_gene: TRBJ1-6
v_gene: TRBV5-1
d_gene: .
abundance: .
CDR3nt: TGCGCCAGCAGCTTGGGAGGACAGTCTCATTCACCCCTCCACTTT
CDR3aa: CASSLGGQSHSPLHF

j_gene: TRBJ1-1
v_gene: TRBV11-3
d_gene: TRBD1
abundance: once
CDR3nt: TGTGCCAGCAGGGACAGGAGGAACACTGAAGCTTTCTTT
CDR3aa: CASRDRRNTEAFF

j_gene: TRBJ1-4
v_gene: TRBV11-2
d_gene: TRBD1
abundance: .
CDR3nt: TGTGCCAGCAGCTTAGGACAGGGAGAAGGTGAAAAACTGTTTTTT
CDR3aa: CASSLGQGEGEKLFF

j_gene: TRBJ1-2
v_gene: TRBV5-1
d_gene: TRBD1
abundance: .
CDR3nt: TGCGCCAGCAGCTTAGACAGGGTAAACTATGGCTACACCTTC
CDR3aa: CASSLDRVNYGYTF

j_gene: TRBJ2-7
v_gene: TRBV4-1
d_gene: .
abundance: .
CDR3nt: TGCGCCAGCAGCCAAGAGCCAGCCTACGAGCAGTACTTC
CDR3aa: CASSQEPAYEQYF